The 20 T cell receptor beta chains below all came from one sample that was sequenced in a study of shared clonotypes between healthy human individuals. The repertoire was sequenced with immunoSEQ multiplex PCR; TCRdb's copy has only in-frame clones and lacks some. Among a few hundred thousand clones, about 96% were seen once, and the ten largest hold less than 0.065%. Sequencing was performed on naive CD4+ T cells sorted from blood. Subset denoted: CD45RA+ positively selected. Receptor source: a woman in her thirties in good health.

This chain links TRBV18 with TRBJ2-7; 7 nucleotides align to TRBD1. V trimming: 3 bases; J trimming: 3 bases; junction bases outside the gene matches: 5. There are 14 residues in the CDR3. CDR1 is KGHSH, CDR2 LQKENI, per germline. The CDR3 loop reads CASSPRQGFYEQYF. In DNA form, the CDR3 reads TGTGCCAGCTCACCGCGACAGGGTTTCTACGAGCAGTACTTC.

This clone occurred once. The chain uses TRBV27 and TRBJ2-1; TRBD1 matches 7 bases. The junction had 10 bases not matched to a gene; V was cut back by 6 bases and J by 5 bases. The CDR3 runs to 15 residues. In germline, CDR1 is MNHEY, CDR2 SMNVEV (reference sequence). The CDR3 region is CASRRQGQQNNEQFF. The DNA of the CDR3 is TGTGCCAGCAGGCGACAGGGACAGCAGAACAATGAGCAGTTCTTC.

This chain connects TRBV10-1 to TRBJ1-1; 9 nucleotides align to TRBD1. The CDR3 has 12 amino acids. J was trimmed by 7 bases and V by 8 bases; bases with no gene match: 5. Germline V gene sequence: CDR1 WNHNN, CDR2 SYGVQD (reference sequence). The CDR3 is CASGTGGGEAFF. The CDR3 bases are TGCGCCAGCGGTACAGGGGGCGGTGAAGCTTTCTTT.

The chain employs TRBV7-3 and TRBJ1-4, with D hard to call. V lost 0 bases and J lost 7, with 6 bases in between. Per the germline V gene, CDR1 is SGHTA and CDR2 is FQGTGA. CDR3 length: 13 residues. CDR3 in amino acids: CASSLTEGEKLFF. The CDR3 DNA is TGTGCCAGCAGCTTAACGGAGGGTGAAAAACTGTTTTTT. Full variable domain (missing parts from reference TRBV7-3 and TRBJ1-4): GAGVSQTPSNKVTEKGKYVELRCDPISGHTALYWYRQSLGQGPEFLIYFQGTGAADDSGLPNDRFFAVRPEGSVSTLKIQRTERGDSAVYLCASSLTEGEKLFFGSGTQLSVL.

The rearrangement uses TRBV2 and TRBJ1-2; D perhaps matches TRBD1 (6 bases). With 0 bases removed from V and 5 bases from J, the gap between germline ends came to 28 bases. Germline CDR1 is SNHLY and CDR2 is FYNNEI. The CDR3 is 20 residues long. CDR3 coding DNA: TGTGCCAGCAGTGAAGCGCTTCGGGAAAAAGGACAGTTCCAGCGATATGGCTACACCTTC. Translation: CASSEALREKGQFQRYGYTF.

The J gene is TRBJ1-1, the V gene TRBV18; the D gene is possibly TRBD1 (6 bases). The CDR3 consists of 15 residues. CDR1 KGHSH and CDR2 LQKENI come from the germline V gene. Trimming shortened V by 8 bases and J by 2 bases, and 18 bases separated the two germline ends. CDR3 amino acids: CASQAPGHINTEAFF. CDR3 DNA: TGTGCCAGCCAGGCGCCGGGACACATAAACACTGAAGCTTTCTTT. Supplemented by reference TRBV18 and TRBJ1-1, the full variable domain reads NAGVMQNPRHLVRRRGQEARLRCSPMKGHSHVYWYRQLPEEGLKFMVYLQKENIIDESGMPKERFSAEFPKEGPSILRIQQVVRGDSAAYFCASQAPGHINTEAFFGQGTRLTVV.

V gene TRBV7-3 combines with J gene TRBJ2-7; possible D gene TRBD2, 5 bases. CDR3 length equals 14 residues. The V and J ends lost 5 bases and 6 bases respectively, with 17 bases between them. CDR1 is SGHTA, CDR2 FQGTGA, per germline. The CDR3 DNA is TGTGCCAGCAGCAACCTTCAGGAGGCGGGCGAGCAGTACTTC. Amino acids: CASSNLQEAGEQYF. Full variable domain (missing parts from reference TRBV7-3 and TRBJ2-7): GAGVSQTPSNKVTEKGKYVELRCDPISGHTALYWYRQSLGQGPEFLIYFQGTGAADDSGLPNDRFFAVRPEGSVSTLKIQRTERGDSAVYLCASSNLQEAGEQYFGPGTRLTVT.

The J gene is TRBJ1-1, the V gene TRBV18, with 11 bases matching TRBD1. J lost 6 bases, V lost 6 bases, and 6 bases had no gene match. The CDR3 is made up of 14 amino acids. The germline V gene has CDR1 KGHSH and CDR2 LQKENI. The CDR3 DNA reads TGTGCCAGCTCGGGCGGACAGGGGGCTGCTGAAGCTTTCTTT. Its protein product is CASSGGQGAAEAFF.

The chain has TRBV13 and TRBJ2-2; D not resolved. Germline V gene data show CDR1 as PRHDT and CDR2 as FYEKMQ (reference sequence). CDR3 length: 14 amino acids. Trimming pared 2 bases from V and 6 bases from J, leaving 10 bases between. CDR3 nucleotides: TGTGCCAGCAGCTTACCCTACAGTGCCGGGGAGCTGTTTTTT. It translates to CASSLPYSAGELFF.

V usage is TRBV21-1 and J usage is TRBJ2-7; the table's D call, TRBD1, has no DNA check behind it. TRBV21-1 is designated a pseudogene. The CDR3 covers 14 residues. For the CDR3, the DNA is TGTGCCAGCAGCAAACCCGGGACAGCCTACGAGCAGTACTTC. It yields the protein CASSKPGTAYEQYF.

CDR3 coding DNA: TGTGCCAGTACCACCACGATAGGGGCTCGTGGCTACACCTTC. This encodes CASTTTIGARGYTF. The chain combines TRBV19 with TRBJ1-2; maybe TRBD1 (5 bases). V lost 7 bases, J lost 7 bases, and 19 bases lay in between. Germline V gene lookup returns CDR1 LNHDA and CDR2 SQIVND (reference sequence). This CDR3 region has 14 residues.

The chain combines TRBV4-1 with TRBJ1-3; 7 bases map to TRBD1. V was clipped by 1 base and J by 4 bases; unmatched bases: 7. The CDR3 runs to 16 residues. In germline, CDR1 is MGHRA, CDR2 YSYEKL. The CDR3, as DNA: TGCGCCAGCAGCCAAGGTGGACAGGCATCGGGAAACACCATATATTTT. It translates to CASSQGGQASGNTIYF.

The chain employs TRBV9 and TRBJ2-5; 9 bases align to TRBD1. The CDR3 extends over 14 amino acids. Germline CDR1 is SGDLS and CDR2 is YYNGEE. Trimming cost V 8 bases and J 4 bases; bases outside gene matches: 9. CDR3 in DNA: TGTGCCAGTTCCGGGACAGGGAGTAGAGAGACCCAGTACTTC. The encoded protein is CASSGTGSRETQYF.

This rearrangement joins TRBV28 to TRBJ2-5; possibly TRBD1 for D (6 bases). The last part of the DNA fits TRBJ2-7 better; the J call may be wrong. The CDR3 covers 16 residues. CDR1 is MDHEN and CDR2 is SYDVKM in the germline V gene. Here the CDR3 DNA reads TGTGCCAGCAGTGAACCAGGGGTGGGCAGCTCCTACGAGCAGTACTTC. It encodes CASSEPGVGSSYEQYF.

The rearrangement links TRBV18 to TRBJ1-1; D call uncertain. The CDR3 covers 15 residues. Germline V CDR1 and CDR2: KGHSH, LQKENI. The ends were cut back, 3 bases at V and 3 bases at J, with 14 bases in the middle. CDR3 sequence reads: CASSPAGSAYTEAFF. The CDR3 DNA sequence: TGTGCCAGCTCACCGGCGGGAAGCGCGTACACTGAAGCTTTCTTT.

The chain joins TRBV28 to TRBJ2-1; possible D gene TRBD1, 6 bases. V lost 4 bases and J 5 bases, leaving 12 bases between the germline ends. CDR1 is MDHEN and CDR2 is SYDVKM in the germline V gene. The CDR3 covers 14 residues. The CDR3 region is CASSSPDSNNEQFF. CDR3 bases: TGTGCCAGCAGTTCCCCGGACAGCAACAATGAGCAGTTCTTC.

This chain uses TRBV28 with TRBJ1-5; TRBD1 matches at 8 bases. Trimming took 2 bases from V and 7 from J; bases not matched to a gene: 7. Germline lookup yields CDR1 MDHEN and CDR2 SYDVKM. This CDR3 comprises 15 residues. The CDR3 reads CASSLGQGLVQPQHF. CDR3 DNA: TGTGCCAGCAGTTTAGGACAGGGTTTAGTGCAGCCCCAGCATTTT.

The rearrangement uses TRBV5-1 and TRBJ2-1; 10 bases are a match to TRBD2. Germline assignment: CDR1 SGHRS and CDR2 YFSETQ. V lost 5 bases, J lost 4 bases, and 6 bases stayed unmatched. CDR3 length: 15 residues. This chain's CDR3 is CASRPPGLAYNEQFF. CDR3 in DNA: TGCGCCAGCAGGCCTCCGGGACTAGCGTACAATGAGCAGTTCTTC.

This clone appeared once. CDR3 amino acids: CASSPRTTSDTQYF. The DNA of the CDR3 is TGTGCCAGCAGCCCAAGGACTACTTCAGATACGCAGTATTTT. The chain combines TRBV7-9 with TRBJ2-3, with D perhaps matching TRBD2 (6 bases). V lost 5 bases, J lost 4 bases, and 13 bases lay in between. CDR3 length: 14 residues. Germline V gene data show CDR1 as SEHNR and CDR2 as FQNEAQ (reference sequence).

The chain couples TRBV5-8 to TRBJ2-4; no reliable D call. This CDR3 is 14 amino acids long. Germline CDR1 reads SGHTS; CDR2 reads YDEGEE. V lost 4 bases to trimming and J lost 6 bases, with 14 bases between them. CDR3 protein: CASSPGRLGNIQYF. The CDR3 nucleotides are TGTGCCAGCAGCCCCGGACGATTGGGAAACATTCAGTACTTC.